Listed here are 25 T cell receptor beta chains from one sample, sequenced in a study of T cell repertoires in cytomegalovirus infection. MiXCR, run by TCRdb on the reads, gives a single entry per CDR3 protein. The data hold hundreds of thousands of distinct CDR3 sequences, with more than 8% observed a single time. Input material: PBMCs. The receptors were sampled from a human donor in good health (CMV status not recorded). Some clones in this sample may be carry-over from other donors' samples.

In regard to this clonotype: A much larger clone sits a single nucleotide away, making a read error possible. The chain is built from TRBV9 and TRBJ2-1; 12 nucleotides match TRBD2. Germline V CDR1 and CDR2: SGDLS, YYNGEE. This CDR3 is 16 amino acids long. Here the CDR3 reads CVSSVDAASGGAEQFF. The CDR3 coding sequence is TGTGTCAGCAGCGTAGATGCGGCTAGCGGGGGGGCTGAGCAGTTCTTC.

V and J are TRBV28 and TRBJ1-1; D might be TRBD1 (6 bases). Germline CDR1 MDHEN, CDR2 SYDVKM. The CDR3 totals 16 residues. V was shortened by 7 bases and J by 0 bases, with 18 bases between the two germline ends. CDR3 sequence: CASNSGGALLNTEAFF. CDR3 DNA sequence: TGTGCCAGCAATTCGGGGGGGGCCCTTCTGAACACTGAAGCTTTCTTT.

Many counts were recorded for this clonotype. This chain joins TRBV12-3 or TRBV12-4 and TRBJ2-3, with TRBD2 as a possible D gene (5 bases). The CDR3 covers 14 residues. Trimming took off 5 bases at V and 4 bases at J, with 13 bases between the two ends. The CDR3 sequence: CASSPGLFADTQYF. The CDR3 region has the DNA TGTGCCAGCAGTCCCGGACTCTTCGCAGATACGCAGTATTTT.

V usage is TRBV11-2 and J usage is TRBJ2-7; D unresolved. Looked up from germline, CDR1 is SGHAT and CDR2 is FQNNGV. The germline V and J ends were trimmed by 2 bases and 7 bases, with 9 bases remaining between them. The CDR3 totals 12 residues. The CDR3 sequence: CASSLTPREQYF. DNA of the CDR3: TGTGCCAGCAGCTTAACCCCACGGGAGCAGTACTTC.

This clonotype was recorded only once. A read error may be the cause here, since a much bigger clone is one base away. This rearrangement joins TRBV7-2 to TRBJ1-2, with TRBD1 matching 11 bases. The CDR3 extends over 17 amino acids. The germline CDR1 and CDR2 sequences are SGHTA and FQGNSA. CDR3: CASCLDGTGGTPYGYTF. Written as DNA, the CDR3 is TGTGCCAGCTGCTTAGATGGGACAGGGGGAACTCCATATGGCTACACCTTC.

This sequence joins TRBV9 and TRBJ1-4, with 9 bases identical to TRBD1. V trimming: 0 bases; J trimming: 8 bases; junction bases outside the gene matches: 2. CDR3 length equals 14 residues. CDR1 and CDR2 from the germline V gene are SGDLS and YYNGEE. CDR3 in DNA: TGTGCCAGCAGCGTAGGGACAGGGGACGAAAAACTGTTTTTT. It codes for CASSVGTGDEKLFF.

The J gene is TRBJ1-2, the V gene TRBV18; D not certain. Germline V CDR1 and CDR2: KGHSH, LQKENI. V was pared by 1 base and J by 3 bases, with 9 bases between. This CDR3 is 14 amino acids long. This CDR3 is CASSPRNGDYGYTF. The CDR3 DNA is TGTGCCAGCTCACCACGTAACGGGGACTATGGCTACACCTTC.

V is TRBV7-9 and J is TRBJ1-1; D is perhaps TRBD1 (5 bases). Trimming stripped 5 bases from V and 1 base from J, with 20 bases between. Germline V gene sequence: CDR1 SEHNR, CDR2 FQNEAQ (reference sequence). The CDR3 has 17 residues. The CDR3 DNA sequence: TGTGCCAGCAGCCTAATCACGGGGCCTGGCTGGAACACTGAAGCTTTCTTT. Its protein product is CASSLITGPGWNTEAFF. The full variable domain, in which reference TRBV7-9 and TRBJ1-1 provide the parts outside the CDR3, is DTGVSQNPRHKITKRGQNVTFRCDPISEHNRLYWYRQTLGQGPEFLTYFQNEAQLEKSRLLSDRFSAERPKGSFSTLEIQRTEQGDSAMYLCASSLITGPGWNTEAFFGQGTRLTVV.

The chain uses TRBV6-6 and TRBJ2-7, with D possibly matching TRBD2 (5 bases). The CDR3 is 12 residues long. Germline V CDR1 and CDR2: MNHNY, SVGAGI (reference sequence). Trimming pared 6 bases from V and 7 bases from J, leaving 13 bases between. The CDR3 spells CASRPSEREQYF. CDR3 DNA: TGTGCCAGCAGGCCCTCGGAGCGGGAGCAGTACTTC.

This clonotype was counted only a few times. This chain joins TRBV6-5 and TRBJ2-5; TRBD1 might be the D (6 bases). The CDR3 totals 15 residues. Germline assignment: CDR1 MNHEY and CDR2 SVGAGI. V gave up 0 bases and J gave up 0 bases, with 8 bases separating them. The CDR3 sequence: CASSYSTGDQETQYF. In nucleotides, the CDR3 is TGTGCCAGCAGTTACTCGACAGGAGACCAAGAGACCCAGTACTTC.

The chain carries TRBV28 and TRBJ2-1, with a tentative D call TRBD2 (5 bases). The length of the CDR3 is 16 residues. Trimming left V 6 bases short and J 4 bases short, with 19 bases between. CDR1 and CDR2 (germline): MDHEN, SYDVKM. The CDR3 sequence: CASRPRTWERYNEQFF. The CDR3 bases are TGTGCCAGCAGACCCAGGACGTGGGAGAGGTACAATGAGCAGTTCTTC. Filled out from reference TRBV28 and TRBJ2-1, the complete variable domain reads DVKVTQSSRYLVKRTGEKVFLECVQDMDHENMFWYRQDPGLGLRLIYFSYDVKMKEKGDIPEGYSVSREKKERFSLILESASTNQTSMYLCASRPRTWERYNEQFFGPGTRLTVL.

This chain uses TRBV10-3 with TRBJ2-1; 7 bases agree with TRBD2. Germline trimming cut 1 base from V and 0 bases from J; bases unmatched to any gene: 3. Per germline, CDR1 ENHRY and CDR2 SYGVKD. The CDR3 has 16 residues. CDR3 sequence (DNA): TGTGCCATCAGTGAGTTACTAGCGAGCTCCTACAATGAGCAGTTCTTC. Its protein product is CAISELLASSYNEQFF.

This clonotype was picked up many times. The chain uses TRBV7-6 and TRBJ2-2, with TRBD1 as a possible D gene (6 bases). Deletions cut 4 bases from V and 0 bases from J, with 12 bases between. This CDR3 has 16 amino acids. The germline V gene encodes CDR1 SGHVS and CDR2 FNYEAQ. The CDR3 DNA reads TGTGCCAGCAGCTCCCTCGCAGGGGCGAACACCGGGGAGCTGTTTTTT. It codes for CASSSLAGANTGELFF.

The chain joins TRBV29-1 to TRBJ2-7, with 13 positions matching TRBD2. Germline CDR1 SQVTM, CDR2 ANQGSEA. With 5 bases clipped from V and 2 bases from J, the junction kept 3 bases outside the gene matches. The CDR3 runs to 14 residues. The CDR3 here is CSVKTSGRTYEQYF. The CDR3, as DNA: TGCAGCGTTAAGACTAGCGGGAGGACCTACGAGCAGTACTTC.

This clonotype was counted ten times or more. The chain is built from TRBV7-8 and TRBJ1-5, with D possibly being TRBD1 (5 bases). V dropped 1 base and J dropped 11 bases, with 15 bases sitting between them. The CDR3 runs to 14 residues. CDR1 is SGHVS and CDR2 is FQNEAQ in the germline V gene. In DNA, the CDR3 is TGTGCCAGCAGCTTAGACCCGGGGACGCCGGCCCAGCATTTT. Residues: CASSLDPGTPAQHF.

This clonotype was picked up many times. V is TRBV7-2 and J is TRBJ1-5; D ambiguous. The V end was cut by 5 bases, the J end by 7 bases, with 15 bases between. The CDR3 is 14 residues long. In germline, CDR1 is SGHTA, CDR2 FQGNSA. Written as DNA, the CDR3 is TGTGCCAGCAGCCCCCGACGGGGAGACCAGCCCCAGCATTTT. Protein product: CASSPRRGDQPQHF.

This clonotype has at least ten counts. The chain employs TRBV7-3 and TRBJ1-3; TRBD1 matches 7 bases. V dropped 5 bases and J dropped 1; count of bases not matched to a gene: 2. The CDR3 has 14 residues. From germline, CDR1 is SGHTA and CDR2 FQGTGA. CDR3 DNA: TGTGCCAGCAGCCCGACAGGGTCTGGAAACACCATATATTTT. Amino acid sequence: CASSPTGSGNTIYF.

The chain is built from TRBV5-1 and TRBJ2-3; unclear D gene. V dropped 0 bases and J dropped 3 bases, with 11 bases sitting between them. Germline V lookup: CDR1 SGHRS, CDR2 YFSETQ. The CDR3 runs 15 residues. CDR3 sequence (DNA): TGCGCCAGCAGCTTGGCGGCCGGTAGGACAGATACGCAGTATTTT. The encoded protein is CASSLAAGRTDTQYF.

The table lists this clonotype with many counts. The rearrangement uses TRBV29-1 and TRBJ1-6; no reliable D call. V lost 5 bases, J lost 9 bases, and 14 bases lay in between. CDR1 SQVTM and CDR2 ANQGSEA come from the germline V gene. The CDR3 has 13 amino acids. The CDR3 is CSVRKGLGSPLHF. DNA for the CDR3: TGCAGCGTTAGAAAAGGCTTAGGTTCACCCCTCCACTTT.

This clonotype came up a few times. This rearrangement joins TRBV7-2 to TRBJ1-2; TRBD1 agrees at 7 bases. V dropped 3 bases and J dropped 6; count of bases not matched to a gene: 7. The CDR3 sequence is 14 residues long. The germline V gene has CDR1 SGHTA and CDR2 FQGNSA. As DNA, the CDR3 is TGTGCCAGCAGCTTTACGACAGGGCGGCATGGCTACACCTTC. Its protein is CASSFTTGRHGYTF.

This clonotype occurred many times. V and J are TRBV4-3 and TRBJ2-3, with D perhaps TRBD2 (6 bases). V was clipped by 0 bases and J by 5 bases, with 21 bases between them. CDR1 LGHNA and CDR2 YSLEER come from the germline V gene. There are 18 residues in the CDR3. The CDR3 here is CASSQEGGGGSSGDTQYF. The CDR3 DNA reads TGCGCCAGCAGCCAAGAGGGGGGTGGGGGGTCCAGTGGAGATACGCAGTATTTT.

This clonotype was observed at least ten times. The chain links TRBV7-9 to TRBJ1-4, with D uncertain. The length of the CDR3 is 13 residues. Trimming left V 3 bases short and J 5 bases short, with 7 bases between. Germline CDR1 reads SEHNR; CDR2 reads FQNEAQ (reference sequence). In DNA, the CDR3 is TGTGCCAGCAGCTTCGAACTCAATGAAAAACTGTTTTTT. It specifies CASSFELNEKLFF.

This clonotype was recorded a few times. V and J are TRBV6-5 and TRBJ2-1; 9 nucleotides line up with TRBD2. Germline V gene data show CDR1 as MNHEY and CDR2 as SVGAGI. There are 13 residues in the CDR3. Losses at the gene ends were 11 bases for V and 7 bases for J; bases not matched to a gene: 9. In DNA form, the CDR3 reads TGTGCCTCCCTCGGGGCGGGAGGGAATGAGCAGTTCTTC. This encodes CASLGAGGNEQFF.

This rearrangement joins TRBV6-5 to TRBJ1-1, with 9 bases lining up with TRBD1. Trimming at V came to 6 bases and at J to 7 bases, leaving 9 bases not matched to a gene. CDR3 length: 14 amino acids. In germline, CDR1 is MNHEY, CDR2 SVGAGI. The DNA for the CDR3 is TGTGCCAGCAGCCGGGACAGGGCCTCTAGTGAAGCTTTCTTT. It codes for CASSRDRASSEAFF.

This clonotype was picked up a small number of times. V is TRBV4-3 and J is TRBJ2-1; 9 nucleotides line up with TRBD1. Per the germline V gene, CDR1 is LGHNA and CDR2 is YSLEER. This CDR3 contains 15 residues. Unmatched junction bases numbered 6, after V lost 2 bases and J lost 7 bases. CDR3 nucleotide sequence: TGCGCCAGCAGCCAACAACCGACAGGGGGGAATGAGCAGTTCTTC. This sequence encodes CASSQQPTGGNEQFF.